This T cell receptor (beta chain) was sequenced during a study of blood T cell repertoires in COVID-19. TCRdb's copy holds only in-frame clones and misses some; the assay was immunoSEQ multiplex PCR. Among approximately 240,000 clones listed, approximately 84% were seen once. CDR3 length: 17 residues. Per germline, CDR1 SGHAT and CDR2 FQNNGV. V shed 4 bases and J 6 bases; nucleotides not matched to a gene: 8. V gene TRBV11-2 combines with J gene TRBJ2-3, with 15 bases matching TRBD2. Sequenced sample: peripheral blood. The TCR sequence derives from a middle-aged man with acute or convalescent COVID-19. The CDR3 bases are TGTGCCAGCAGCTCGAGGACTAGCGGGGGGGCCCGGGATACGCAGTATTTT. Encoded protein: CASSSRTSGGARDTQYF.